The rows below give T cell receptor beta chains drawn from one sample of a study of T cell repertoires in cytomegalovirus infection. These receptors are not linked to any known antigen. One entry per CDR3 protein results from TCRdb running MiXCR on the reads. The data contain some 920,000 distinct CDR3 sequences, approximately 31% of them singletons. The sample in question was cultured CD8+ T cells from PBMCs, obtained from culture after CMV antigen stimulation. The source of these receptors is a human donor in good health (CMV status not recorded). Some clones in this sample may be carry-over from other donors' samples. CDR3s leave out the opening cysteine and the closing phenylalanine or tryptophan. Each record gives: J gene, CDR3 length, V gene, D gene, CDR3 protein. The D gene is left open where the match is weak.

J: TRBJ2-3; length: 8; V: TRBV7-9; D: .; CDR3: ASRTSTQY
J: TRBJ2-1; length: 11; V: TRBV27; D: .; CDR3: ASSFGEGNEQF
J: TRBJ2-1; length: 13; V: TRBV11-1; D: TRBD2; CDR3: ASSFSVYGRNEQF
J: TRBJ2-1; length: 14; V: TRBV6-5; D: .; CDR3: ASSYSLGEPYNEQF
J: TRBJ2-5; length: 11; V: TRBV7-8; D: .; CDR3: ASRAGGMETQY
J: TRBJ2-1; length: 11; V: TRBV6-6; D: .; CDR3: ASSYSVGEEQF
J: TRBJ2-2; length: 13; V: TRBV6-5; D: .; CDR3: ASSYSKGNTGELF
J: TRBJ2-4; length: 13; V: TRBV28; D: .; CDR3: ASSLSQGSKNIQY
J: TRBJ2-5; length: 15; V: TRBV27; D: .; CDR3: ASSTLSGLSYQETQY
J: TRBJ1-2; length: 13; V: TRBV4-1; D: .; CDR3: ASSQDPVRRGGYT
J: TRBJ1-5; length: 11; V: TRBV7-9; D: .; CDR3: ASSSGTNQPQH
J: TRBJ2-7; length: 12; V: TRBV27; D: .; CDR3: ASSSPIGSSEQY
J: TRBJ2-1; length: 14; V: TRBV7-2; D: TRBD2; CDR3: ASSLAPSGGLDEQF
J: TRBJ2-3; length: 13; V: TRBV6-4; D: .; CDR3: ASSDSGTSTDTQY
J: TRBJ2-7; length: 13; V: TRBV9; D: .; CDR3: ASSPQGGPIYEQY
J: TRBJ2-7; length: 10; V: TRBV7-9; D: .; CDR3: ASSFYGNEQY
J: TRBJ1-1; length: 12; V: TRBV4-1; D: TRBD1; CDR3: ASSHTGETTEAF
J: TRBJ2-3; length: 15; V: TRBV6-1; D: TRBD1; CDR3: ASSLYRTGRRTDTQY
J: TRBJ1-5; length: 14; V: TRBV7-9; D: .; CDR3: ASSQGAGAGNQPQH
J: TRBJ1-5; length: 11; V: TRBV5-6; D: .; CDR3: ASSPKPNQPQH
J: TRBJ2-1; length: 14; V: TRBV28; D: .; CDR3: ASSLIQGFTYNEQF
J: TRBJ1-2; length: 10; V: TRBV2; D: .; CDR3: ATWRSGYGYT
J: TRBJ2-2; length: 15; V: TRBV28; D: .; CDR3: ASSLYLTELNTGELF
J: TRBJ2-5; length: 13; V: TRBV6-2/TRBV6-3; D: .; CDR3: ASNVEPANQETQY
J: TRBJ1-1; length: 13; V: TRBV28; D: TRBD1; CDR3: ASSLTGEKDTEAF
J: TRBJ2-1; length: 12; V: TRBV7-2; D: .; CDR3: ASNPTDSYNEQF
J: TRBJ1-5; length: 15; V: TRBV7-6; D: .; CDR3: ASSLEGARYSNQPQH
J: TRBJ1-2; length: 12; V: TRBV7-9; D: .; CDR3: ASSFQGQNGGYT
J: TRBJ2-1; length: 14; V: TRBV5-4; D: TRBD1; CDR3: ASSLAEGQGANEQF
J: TRBJ2-5; length: 14; V: TRBV6-2/TRBV6-3; D: .; CDR3: ASSYSPAGQQETQY
J: TRBJ2-2; length: 14; V: TRBV4-2; D: .; CDR3: ASSPGWGVNTGELF
J: TRBJ2-5; length: 13; V: TRBV2; D: .; CDR3: ASLEGVTVKETQY
J: TRBJ2-1; length: 11; V: TRBV6-6; D: TRBD2; CDR3: ASLAGGENEQF
J: TRBJ2-1; length: 14; V: TRBV2; D: TRBD1; CDR3: ASSDPPGQGVPEQF
J: TRBJ1-2; length: 10; V: TRBV19; D: .; CDR3: ASSIGGGGYT
J: TRBJ2-1; length: 13; V: TRBV7-6; D: .; CDR3: ASSFGKDRYNEQF
J: TRBJ2-5; length: 13; V: TRBV7-8; D: .; CDR3: ASSPITMRQETQY
J: TRBJ2-1; length: 13; V: TRBV19; D: TRBD2; CDR3: ASSILGLGDNEQF
J: TRBJ1-1; length: 13; V: TRBV6-5; D: .; CDR3: ASSSFGPWNTEAF
J: TRBJ2-6; length: 14; V: TRBV9; D: .; CDR3: ASSGTQGTGANVLT
J: TRBJ2-7; length: 10; V: TRBV10-3; D: .; CDR3: AIRTGTYEQY
J: TRBJ2-7; length: 14; V: TRBV14; D: TRBD1; CDR3: ASSQVFGTGEYEQY
J: TRBJ2-1; length: 14; V: TRBV5-6; D: .; CDR3: ASSLASVSSYNEQF
J: TRBJ2-6; length: 13; V: TRBV4-3; D: .; CDR3: ASSQENSGANVLT
J: TRBJ2-2; length: 14; V: TRBV2; D: .; CDR3: ASTVTGAANTGELF
J: TRBJ1-3; length: 12; V: TRBV12-3/TRBV12-4; D: .; CDR3: ASSSTAGGNTIY
J: TRBJ2-1; length: 14; V: TRBV20-1; D: TRBD1; CDR3: SAGSPGQGSYNEQF
J: TRBJ1-2; length: 12; V: TRBV6-5; D: TRBD1; CDR3: ASSSGTGWYGYT
J: TRBJ1-1; length: 14; V: TRBV27; D: TRBD1; CDR3: ASSLVDRGVNTEAF
J: TRBJ2-1; length: 11; V: TRBV14; D: .; CDR3: ASRDAPYNEQF
J: TRBJ2-1; length: 14; V: TRBV5-6; D: TRBD1; CDR3: ASSLLFGQGANEQF
J: TRBJ2-2; length: 10; V: TRBV10-3; D: .; CDR3: AIPGAAGELF
J: TRBJ1-2; length: 13; V: TRBV6-8; D: .; CDR3: ASSYGLPTMVGYT
J: TRBJ2-1; length: 13; V: TRBV7-2; D: TRBD2; CDR3: ASSSSGGAINEQF
J: TRBJ2-1; length: 12; V: TRBV27; D: TRBD1; CDR3: ASSFLGQSNEQF
J: TRBJ2-7; length: 13; V: TRBV7-8; D: .; CDR3: ASSPGVSPSYEQY
J: TRBJ2-3; length: 12; V: TRBV29-1; D: .; CDR3: SVQGGEDGNTQY